These 27 T cell receptor beta chains originate from one sample sequenced in a study of beta chain features in type 1 diabetes. Reverse transcription of all isolated RNA meant that expressed TCRB transcripts were sequenced. This table comes from immunoSEQ multiplex PCR, and its TCRdb copy is limited to in-frame clones, with some not included. The data hold some 350,000 clones, with about 13% observed a single time. Study-wide results and limits: Within each of all four CD4+ subsets, Type 1 diabetes patients had TCRB CDR3s that were moderately but significantly shorter.

These TCRs' antigens remain unknown. Sequencing was carried out using naive CD4+ T cells from blood. The receptors were sampled from a woman in her late teens or twenties with type 1 diabetes.

This clone was counted between two and nine times. The chain links TRBV19 to TRBJ1-5, with 7 bases that match TRBD1. The V and J ends lost 3 bases and 1 base, in that order; junction bases with no gene match: 6. The CDR3 has 16 residues. Germline V gene data show CDR1 as LNHDA and CDR2 as SQIVND (reference sequence). DNA for the CDR3: TGTGCCAGTAGTATCCCACAGGGGCGAAGCAATCAGCCCCAGCATTTT. This codes for CASSIPQGRSNQPQHF. Filled out from reference TRBV19 and TRBJ1-5, the complete variable domain reads DGGITQSPKYLFRKEGQNVTLSCEQNLNHDAMYWYRQDPGQGLRLIYYSQIVNDFQKGDIAEGYSVSREKKESFPLTVTSAQKNPTAFYLCASSIPQGRSNQPQHFGDGTRLSIL.

The V gene is TRBV18, the J gene TRBJ1-5, with 8 positions matching TRBD1. The V and J ends lost 2 bases and 3 bases, in that order; junction bases with no gene match: 6. The CDR3 spans 16 residues. Per the germline V gene, CDR1 is KGHSH and CDR2 is LQKENI. CDR3 nucleotide sequence: TGTGCCAGCTCACCAGAGACAGGGGATACCAATCAGCCCCAGCATTTT. Residues: CASSPETGDTNQPQHF.

This clone was detected only a few times. V and J are TRBV7-2 and TRBJ1-1; no clear D. Germline CDR1 SGHTA, CDR2 FQGNSA. The CDR3 has 13 amino acids. Trimming took off 6 bases at V and 5 bases at J, with 13 bases between the two ends. In DNA form, the CDR3 reads TGTGCCAGCAGTTCGGGGAGGCAGACTGAAGCTTTCTTT. Translating gives CASSSGRQTEAFF. Full variable domain (remainder filled in from reference TRBV7-2 and TRBJ1-1): GAGVSQSPSNKVTEKGKDVELRCDPISGHTALYWYRQSLGQGLEFLIYFQGNSAPDKSGLPSDRFSAERTGGSVSTLTIQRTQQEDSAVYLCASSSGRQTEAFFGQGTRLTVV.

This clone was seen more than once but under ten times. The chain employs TRBV15 and TRBJ1-2, with 8 bases lining up with TRBD1. The CDR3 has 13 amino acids. The germline gives CDR1 LNHNV, CDR2 YYDKDF (reference sequence). Trimming cost V 5 bases and J 2 bases; bases outside gene matches: 1. The CDR3 sequence: CATSRQGNYGYTF. The DNA of the CDR3 is TGTGCCACCAGCCGACAGGGGAACTATGGCTACACCTTC.

The chain uses TRBV30 and TRBJ2-5, with D unresolved. Germline values: CDR1 GTSNPN, CDR2 SVGIG (reference sequence). V was trimmed by 0 bases and J by 4 bases, leaving 12 bases between them. This CDR3 has 14 residues. The CDR3 region is CAWSVDRGIETQYF. CDR3 nucleotide sequence: TGTGCCTGGAGTGTAGATAGAGGAATAGAGACCCAGTACTTC.

The V and J genes are TRBV27 and TRBJ2-7; D gene ambiguous. The CDR3 is 13 residues long. Germline CDR1 MNHEY, CDR2 SMNVEV (reference sequence). Trimming shortened V by 5 bases and J by 3 bases, and 11 bases separated the two germline ends. Written as DNA, the CDR3 is TGTGCCAGCAGTCCACGGCCGAACTACGAGCAGTACGTC. Residues: CASSPRPNYEQYV.

This clone was found a few times. The chain links TRBV4-1 to TRBJ1-1; 11 bases line up with TRBD1. The J segment lost 5 bases and the V segment lost 0 bases, leaving 8 bases of the junction unmatched. Germline V CDR1 and CDR2: MGHRA, YSYEKL. CDR3 length: 17 residues. CDR3: CASSQDLGDRGKTEAFF. DNA of the CDR3: TGCGCCAGCAGCCAAGATTTGGGGGACAGGGGGAAGACTGAAGCTTTCTTT.

V is TRBV19 and J is TRBJ1-2; 7 positions agree with TRBD1. The V gene end was trimmed by 4 bases and the J gene end by 2 bases; junction bases not matched to a gene: 1. Germline CDR1 and CDR2: LNHDA and SQIVND (reference sequence). This CDR3 is built from 13 residues. The CDR3 is CASSRQGNYGYTF. CDR3 sequence (DNA): TGTGCCAGTAGTAGACAGGGCAACTATGGCTACACCTTC.

The chain uses TRBV5-6 and TRBJ2-7; tentatively, D is TRBD2 (6 bases). This CDR3 is 18 amino acids long. CDR1 and CDR2 from the germline V gene are SGHDT and YYEEEE. V lost 2 bases to trimming and J lost 3 bases, with 24 bases between them. CDR3 sequence: CASSFTANRPGLSYEQYF. For the CDR3, the DNA is TGTGCCAGCAGCTTTACAGCCAACCGACCGGGACTGAGCTACGAGCAGTACTTC.

This clone was seen only a few times. The V and J genes are TRBV6-6 and TRBJ2-5; 7 bases match TRBD1. The CDR3 sequence is 14 residues long. Unmatched junction bases numbered 7, after V lost 4 bases and J lost 5 bases. CDR1 and CDR2 (germline): MNHNY, SVGAGI (reference sequence). This CDR3 reads CASSSSDRRETQYF. The CDR3 nucleotides are TGTGCCAGCAGTTCCTCGGACAGGAGGGAGACCCAGTACTTC.

Points on this clone: Other DNA variants within this sample encode the same CDR3. This chain links TRBV7-2 with TRBJ2-6, with 10 nucleotides matching TRBD1. Per germline, CDR1 SGHTA and CDR2 FQGNSA. The CDR3 is made up of 17 amino acids. V lost 1 base, J lost 4 bases, and 4 bases stayed unmatched. The CDR3, as DNA: TGTGCCAGCAGCTTAGGACAGGGGGCAGGGGGGGCCAACGTCCTGACTTTC. Encoded protein: CASSLGQGAGGANVLTF.

The chain joins TRBV9 to TRBJ2-3; 12 nucleotides line up with TRBD2. CDR1 is SGDLS, CDR2 YYNGEE, per germline. V lost 0 bases to trimming and J lost 5 bases; unmatched junction nucleotides: 4. This CDR3 spans 16 amino acids. Here the CDR3 DNA reads TGTGCCAGCAGCGTAGGGCTAGCGGGAGGGGGAGATACGCAGTATTTT. It codes for CASSVGLAGGGDTQYF.

This chain links TRBV7-9 with TRBJ1-1, with TRBD1 identical over 12 bases. CDR3 length: 15 amino acids. Germline CDR1 is SEHNR and CDR2 is FQNEAQ (reference sequence). The trim removed 5 bases at V and 6 bases at J, leaving 7 bases unmatched. CDR3 loop: CASSTPGQGAAEAFF. Written as DNA, the CDR3 is TGTGCCAGCAGCACTCCGGGACAGGGGGCGGCTGAAGCTTTCTTT. The whole variable domain, remainder taken from reference TRBV7-9 and TRBJ1-1, is DTGVSQNPRHKITKRGQNVTFRCDPISEHNRLYWYRQTLGQGPEFLTYFQNEAQLEKSRLLSDRFSAERPKGSFSTLEIQRTEQGDSAMYLCASSTPGQGAAEAFFGQGTRLTVV.

The rearrangement joins TRBV5-4 to TRBJ1-2; TRBD1 matches 9 bases. The CDR3 extends over 15 amino acids. The germline V gene encodes CDR1 SGHNT and CDR2 YYREEE (reference sequence). With V trimmed by 4 bases and J by 6 bases, 10 bases remained unmatched. CDR3 DNA: TGTGCCAGCAGCGGGATGGCGGGACAGGGAAATGGCTACACCTTC. As protein: CASSGMAGQGNGYTF.

The rearrangement uses TRBV27 and TRBJ2-4, with 7 bases identical to TRBD1. The CDR3 covers 14 residues. J lost 3 bases, V lost 2 bases, and 1 base had no gene match. Germline V lookup: CDR1 MNHEY, CDR2 SMNVEV (reference sequence). The CDR3 sequence: CASSLGDSKNIQYF. Here the CDR3 DNA reads TGTGCCAGCAGTTTAGGGGACAGCAAAAACATTCAGTACTTC.

The rearrangement links TRBV2 to TRBJ2-6; D gene ambiguous. Germline V gene lookup returns CDR1 SNHLY and CDR2 FYNNEI. The CDR3 sequence is 16 residues long. V lost 1 base and J 0 bases, leaving 7 bases between the germline ends. CDR3 sequence: CASSEGRSSGANVLTF. The CDR3 DNA sequence: TGTGCCAGCAGTGAAGGTCGGAGCTCTGGGGCCAACGTCCTGACTTTC.

This clone was seen a few times. V usage is TRBV27 and J usage is TRBJ1-5; a possible D gene is TRBD1 (6 bases). CDR3 length equals 15 residues. The V gene's germline CDR1 is MNHEY and CDR2 SMNVEV (reference sequence). Trimming took off 2 bases at V and 6 bases at J, with 14 bases between the two ends. The CDR3 nucleotides read TGTGCCAGCAGTTTAAGGCAGGGGTTTGGTCAGCCCCAGCATTTT. Amino acids: CASSLRQGFGQPQHF.

Of note for this clone: Other nucleotide sequences in the sample specify the same CDR3. The gene calls are TRBV7-9 and TRBJ2-3; D perhaps matches TRBD1 (5 bases). CDR3 length equals 13 residues. Germline V gene data show CDR1 as SEHNR and CDR2 as FQNEAQ (reference sequence). V lost 3 bases and J lost 1, with 5 bases in between. The CDR3 DNA reads as TGTGCCAGCAGCTTCAGGGGCACAGATACGCAGTATTTT. Protein: CASSFRGTDTQYF.

V usage is TRBV7-8 and J usage is TRBJ2-7; 8 bases fit TRBD1. Losses at the gene ends were 6 bases for V and 5 bases for J; bases not matched to a gene: 3. The CDR3 is 12 amino acids. Germline V gene sequence: CDR1 SGHVS, CDR2 FQNEAQ. Written as DNA, the CDR3 is TGTGCCAGCAGAGTACAGGGGGACGAGCAGTACTTC. Its protein is CASRVQGDEQYF.

The chain uses TRBV30 and TRBJ1-1; 7 nucleotides match TRBD1. V lost 8 bases, J lost 4 bases, and 7 bases stayed unmatched. The CDR3 length is 12 residues. Germline CDR1 GTSNPN, CDR2 SVGIG (reference sequence). The CDR3 DNA follows: TGTGCCCGAGACAGGGTGGGCACTGAAGCTTTCTTT. This translates into CARDRVGTEAFF.

The chain has TRBV4-3 and TRBJ1-2; the D gene is possibly TRBD1 (6 bases). With 0 bases removed from V and 3 bases from J, the gap between germline ends came to 20 bases. The CDR3 spans 18 residues. The germline gives CDR1 LGHNA, CDR2 YSLEER. As DNA, the CDR3 is TGCGCCAGCAGCCAAGATAAAGGGAGGGGGGAGGATGACTATGGCTACACCTTC. It encodes CASSQDKGRGEDDYGYTF.

Worth noting for this clone: Other DNA sequences in this specimen translate into the identical CDR3. The chain uses TRBV28 and TRBJ2-7, with D unresolved. Trimming took 5 bases from V and 3 from J, leaving 5 bases between them. Per the germline V gene, CDR1 is MDHEN and CDR2 is SYDVKM. The CDR3 covers 11 residues. The CDR3 loop reads CASSPNYEQYF. In nucleotides, the CDR3 is TGTGCCAGCAGTCCCAACTACGAGCAGTACTTC.

The genes are TRBV30 and TRBJ2-3, with 9 nucleotides matching TRBD2. Germline CDR1 is GTSNPN and CDR2 is SVGIG (reference sequence). CDR3 length: 16 amino acids. V trimming: 0 bases; J trimming: 2 bases; junction bases outside the gene matches: 6. This CDR3 is CAWSVGSGGLTDTQYF. CDR3 DNA: TGTGCCTGGAGTGTAGGTAGCGGGGGCCTCACAGATACGCAGTATTTT.

This rearrangement joins TRBV7-8 to TRBJ1-2, with D possibly matching TRBD1 (5 bases). This CDR3 is 14 amino acids long. Looked up from germline, CDR1 is SGHVS and CDR2 is FQNEAQ. Trimming left V 3 bases short and J 4 bases short, with 12 bases between. The DNA for the CDR3 is TGTGCCAGCAGCTTTGGCCAGGGTATCTATGGCTACACCTTC. Protein sequence: CASSFGQGIYGYTF.

The J gene is TRBJ2-1, the V gene TRBV10-3, with 8 bases identical to TRBD1. V lost 6 bases, J lost 0 bases, and 4 bases stayed unmatched. This CDR3 region has 15 residues. Looked up from germline, CDR1 is ENHRY and CDR2 is SYGVKD. CDR3 DNA: TGTGCCATCAGGGACAGGGCAACCTCCTACAATGAGCAGTTCTTC. Amino acid sequence: CAIRDRATSYNEQFF.

This clone was recorded a few times. V and J are TRBV30 and TRBJ1-5, with 7 positions matching TRBD1. Trimming cost V 5 bases and J 4 bases; bases outside gene matches: 11. CDR1 and CDR2 (germline): GTSNPN, SVGIG (reference sequence). This CDR3 is built from 15 residues. In nucleotides, the CDR3 is TGTGCCTGGGGGGACGTGGGACAGCCAAATCAGCCCCAGCATTTT. It specifies CAWGDVGQPNQPQHF.

This clone was observed a few times. This sequence joins TRBV9 and TRBJ2-5; D not certain. CDR1 SGDLS and CDR2 YYNGEE come from the germline V gene. V was shortened by 1 base and J by 4 bases, with 14 bases between the two germline ends. This CDR3 contains 15 residues. In DNA, the CDR3 is TGTGCCAGCAGCGTATCCCACCCGGGTGGAGAGACCCAGTACTTC. Translation: CASSVSHPGGETQYF.